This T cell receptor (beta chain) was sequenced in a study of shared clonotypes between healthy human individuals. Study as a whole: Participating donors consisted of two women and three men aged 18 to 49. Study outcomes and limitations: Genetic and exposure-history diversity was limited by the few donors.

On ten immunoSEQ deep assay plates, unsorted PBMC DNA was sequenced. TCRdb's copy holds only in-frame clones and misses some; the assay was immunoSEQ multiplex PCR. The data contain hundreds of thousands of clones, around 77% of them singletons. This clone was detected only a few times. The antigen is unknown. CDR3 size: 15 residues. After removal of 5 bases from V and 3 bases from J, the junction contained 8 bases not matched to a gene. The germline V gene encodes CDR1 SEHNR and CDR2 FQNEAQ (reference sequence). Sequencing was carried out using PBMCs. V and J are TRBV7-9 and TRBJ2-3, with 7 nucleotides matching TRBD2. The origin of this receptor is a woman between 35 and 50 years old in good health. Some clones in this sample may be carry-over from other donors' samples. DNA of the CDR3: TGTGCCAGCAGCCCCTTCGGAGCGGGGACAGATACGCAGTATTTT. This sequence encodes CASSPFGAGTDTQYF.